This TCR beta chain derives from a study of T cells expressing NK-cell markers. TCRdb reanalyzed the 5' RACE reads, giving one entry per CDR3 protein sequence and no DNA. The repertoire table contains 350,000 to 400,000 distinct CDR3 sequences. Germline CDR1 and CDR2: SSHAT and FNYEAQ (reference sequence). The CDR3 contains 14 residues. The genes are TRBV7-7 and TRBJ2-3; the D call from TCRdb, TRBD2, cannot be confirmed without DNA. The sequenced material came from blood T cells: a sorted CD56 or NKG2C T cell subset, CD4+ or CD8+ T cells, or bulk PBMC T cells (not recorded which). This TCR was recovered from a woman aged 45-65 years in good health. CDR3 protein: CASSYGTSPDTQYF.